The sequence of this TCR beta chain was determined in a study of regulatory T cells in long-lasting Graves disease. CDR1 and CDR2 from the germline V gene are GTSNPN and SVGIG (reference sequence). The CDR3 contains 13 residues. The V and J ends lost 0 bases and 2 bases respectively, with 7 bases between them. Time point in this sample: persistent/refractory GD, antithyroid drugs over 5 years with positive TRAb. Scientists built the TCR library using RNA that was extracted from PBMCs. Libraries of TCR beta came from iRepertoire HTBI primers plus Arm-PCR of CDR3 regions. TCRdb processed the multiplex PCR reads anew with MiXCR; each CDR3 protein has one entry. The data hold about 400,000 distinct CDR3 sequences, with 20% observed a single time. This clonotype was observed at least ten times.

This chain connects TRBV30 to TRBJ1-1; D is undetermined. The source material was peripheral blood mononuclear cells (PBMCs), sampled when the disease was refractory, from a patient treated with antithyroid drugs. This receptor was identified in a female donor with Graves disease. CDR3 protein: CAWSVPENTEAFF. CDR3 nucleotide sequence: TGTGCCTGGAGTGTACCCGAAAACACTGAAGCTTTCTTT.